The 8 T cell receptor beta chains below come from one sample, sequenced in a study of T-cell memory formation after mild COVID-19. Each CDR3 protein is one row after TCRdb ran MiXCR on the 5' RACE reads. The sample holds 300,000 to 350,000 distinct CDR3 sequences, roughly an eighth seen once. Input material: PBMCs or a T cell subset sorted from them (not recorded which). The origin of the receptors is a man aged 18 to 29 who had mild COVID-19 (a few samples of this study predate the infection). Cell type and time point are not known.

The rearrangement links TRBV7-8 to TRBJ1-1; 9 bases fit TRBD1. J was trimmed by 5 bases and V by 1 base; bases with no gene match: 5. This CDR3 region has 15 residues. Germline loops: CDR1 SGHVS, CDR2 FQNEAQ. The CDR3, as DNA: TGTGCCAGCAGCTTAGTTACAGGGGGCTGGACTGAAGCTTTCTTT. Translated: CASSLVTGGWTEAFF. The complete variable domain, with remaining parts taken from reference TRBV7-8 and TRBJ1-1, reads GAGVSQSPRYKVAKRGQDVALRCDPISGHVSLFWYQQALGQGPEFLTYFQNEAQLDKSGLPSDRFFAERPEGSVSTLKIQRTQQEDSAVYLCASSLVTGGWTEAFFGQGTRLTVV.

This chain links TRBV6-2 or TRBV6-3 with TRBJ2-3; 10 nucleotides align to TRBD1. Germline V gene data show CDR1 as MNHEY and CDR2 as SVGEGT. The J segment lost 4 bases and the V segment lost 7 bases, leaving 11 bases of the junction unmatched. The CDR3 runs 16 residues. CDR3 sequence (DNA): TGTGCCAGCAAAACGAGGACAGGGGGAAGTCCAGATACGCAGTATTTT. Its protein is CASKTRTGGSPDTQYF.

The genes are TRBV9 and TRBJ2-3; 12 nucleotides line up with TRBD2. Per germline, CDR1 SGDLS and CDR2 YYNGEE. The CDR3 sequence is 16 residues long. The J segment lost 2 bases and the V segment lost 3 bases, leaving 4 bases of the junction unmatched. The CDR3 is CASSGGTSGLTDTQYF. Here the CDR3 DNA reads TGTGCCAGCAGCGGGGGGACTAGCGGGCTCACAGATACGCAGTATTTT.

V gene TRBV7-9 combines with J gene TRBJ2-1; D is unresolved. V dropped 4 bases and J dropped 8 bases, with 9 bases sitting between them. Germline V gene sequence: CDR1 SEHNR, CDR2 FQNEAQ (reference sequence). The CDR3 is 12 residues long. The CDR3 DNA is TGTGCCAGCAGCTCCGGTAACGATGAGCAGTTCTTC. Protein: CASSSGNDEQFF.

Judged by abundance, this clonotype is medium-sized. This chain uses TRBV24-1 with TRBJ2-1, with D perhaps assigned TRBD1 or TRBD2 (5 bases each). Germline CDR1 is KGHDR and CDR2 is SFDVKD. The CDR3 length is 16 residues. The V end lost 9 bases, the J end lost 0 bases, and 17 bases lay between the germline ends. CDR3 coding DNA: TGTGCCACCCGGGGCCGGAATGTTAGCTCCTACAATGAGCAGTTCTTC. Translating it yields CATRGRNVSSYNEQFF.

This chain uses TRBV4-3 with TRBJ2-3; TRBD2 matches at 10 bases. The J segment lost 4 bases and the V segment lost 2 bases, leaving 9 bases of the junction unmatched. The V gene's germline CDR1 is LGHNA and CDR2 YSLEER. This CDR3 has 17 residues. The CDR3 loop reads CASSQRAGGPISDTQYF. CDR3 nucleotide sequence: TGCGCCAGCAGCCAACGAGCGGGGGGGCCTATTTCAGATACGCAGTATTTT.

The V call is TRBV4-3, the J call TRBJ1-4; D unresolved. Germline CDR1 reads LGHNA; CDR2 reads YSLEER. The CDR3 runs to 16 residues. V lost 2 bases to trimming and J lost 4 bases, with 14 bases between them. The DNA of the CDR3 is TGCGCCAGCAGCCAAACAGCGGGGATCGATAATGAAAAACTGTTTTTT. Encoded protein: CASSQTAGIDNEKLFF.

This clonotype was found a few times. The chain uses TRBV5-1 and TRBJ2-1; 12 bases are shared with TRBD2. After removal of 2 bases from V and 7 bases from J, the junction contained 10 bases not matched to a gene. This CDR3 is 17 amino acids long. Germline CDR1 SGHRS, CDR2 YFSETQ. Here the CDR3 DNA reads TGCGCCAGCAGCTTCCCGCTAGCGGGGGGGCCGAGGAATGAGCAGTTCTTC. Protein sequence: CASSFPLAGGPRNEQFF. Combining the CDR3 with reference TRBV5-1 and TRBJ2-1 gives the whole variable domain KAGVTQTPRYLIKTRGQQVTLSCSPISGHRSVSWYQQTPGQGLQFLFEYFSETQRNKGNFPGRFSGRQFSNSRSEMNVSTLELGDSALYLCASSFPLAGGPRNEQFFGPGTRLTVL.